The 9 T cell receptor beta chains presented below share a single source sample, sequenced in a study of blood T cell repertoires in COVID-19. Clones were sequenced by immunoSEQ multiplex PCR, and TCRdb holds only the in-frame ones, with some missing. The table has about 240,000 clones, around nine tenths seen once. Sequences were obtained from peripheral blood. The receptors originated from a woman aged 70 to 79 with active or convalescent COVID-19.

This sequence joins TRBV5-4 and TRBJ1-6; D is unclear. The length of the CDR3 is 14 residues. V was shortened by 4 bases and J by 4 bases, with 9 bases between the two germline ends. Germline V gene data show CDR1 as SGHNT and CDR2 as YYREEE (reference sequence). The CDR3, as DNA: TGTGCCAGCAGCGATTGGGCGTATAATTCACCCCTCCACTTT. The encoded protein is CASSDWAYNSPLHF. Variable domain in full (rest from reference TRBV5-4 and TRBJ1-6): ETGVTQSPTHLIKTRGQQVTLRCSSQSGHNTVSWYQQALGQGPQFIFQYYREEENGRGNFPPRFSGLQFPNYSSELNVNALELDDSALYLCASSDWAYNSPLHFGNGTRLTVT.

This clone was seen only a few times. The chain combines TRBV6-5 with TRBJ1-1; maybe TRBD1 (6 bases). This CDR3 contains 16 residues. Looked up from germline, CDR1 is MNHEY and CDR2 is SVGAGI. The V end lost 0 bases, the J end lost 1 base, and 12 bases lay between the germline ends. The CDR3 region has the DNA TGTGCCAGCAGTTACTCGCCACCACAGGGGAACACTGAAGCTTTCTTT. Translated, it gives CASSYSPPQGNTEAFF.

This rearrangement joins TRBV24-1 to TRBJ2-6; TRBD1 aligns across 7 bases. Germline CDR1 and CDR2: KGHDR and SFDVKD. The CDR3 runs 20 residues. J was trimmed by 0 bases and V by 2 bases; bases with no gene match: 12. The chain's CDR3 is CATSDSGRDSYFSGANVLTF. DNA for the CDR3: TGTGCCACCAGTGATTCCGGTAGGGACAGTTATTTCTCTGGGGCCAACGTCCTGACTTTC.

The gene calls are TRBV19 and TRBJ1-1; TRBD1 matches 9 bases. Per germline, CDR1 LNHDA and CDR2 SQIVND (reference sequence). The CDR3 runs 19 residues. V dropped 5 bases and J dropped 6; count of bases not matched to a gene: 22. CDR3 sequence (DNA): TGTGCCAGTAGTCCGCCCCTTTGGGACAGGGTAGGACCTAGGGCTGAAGCTTTCTTT. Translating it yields CASSPPLWDRVGPRAEAFF.

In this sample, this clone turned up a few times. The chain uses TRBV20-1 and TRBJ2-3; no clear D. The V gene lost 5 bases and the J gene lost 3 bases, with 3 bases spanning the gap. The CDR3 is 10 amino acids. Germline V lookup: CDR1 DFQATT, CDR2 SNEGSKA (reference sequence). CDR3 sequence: CSALTDTQYF. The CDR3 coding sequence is TGCAGTGCTCTTACAGATACGCAGTATTTT.

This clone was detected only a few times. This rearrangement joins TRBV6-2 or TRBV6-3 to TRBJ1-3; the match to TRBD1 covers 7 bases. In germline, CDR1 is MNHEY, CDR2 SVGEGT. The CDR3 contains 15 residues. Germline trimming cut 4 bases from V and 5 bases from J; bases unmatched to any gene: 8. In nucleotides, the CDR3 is TGTGCCAGCAGTTCTCCGAGGGGGCAGAGAAACACCATATATTTT. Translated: CASSSPRGQRNTIYF.

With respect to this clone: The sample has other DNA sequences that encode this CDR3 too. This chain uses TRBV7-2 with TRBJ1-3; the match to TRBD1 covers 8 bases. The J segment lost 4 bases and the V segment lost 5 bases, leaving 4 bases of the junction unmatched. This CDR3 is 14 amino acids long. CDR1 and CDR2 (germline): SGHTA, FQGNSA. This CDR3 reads CASSPGTGGNTIYF. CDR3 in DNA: TGTGCCAGCAGCCCAGGGACAGGCGGAAACACCATATATTTT.

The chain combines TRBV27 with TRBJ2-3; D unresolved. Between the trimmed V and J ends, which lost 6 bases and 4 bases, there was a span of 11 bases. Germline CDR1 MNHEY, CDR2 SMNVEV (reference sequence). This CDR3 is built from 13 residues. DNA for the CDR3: TGTGCCAGCAGGGTCCATCAGTCAGATACGCAGTATTTT. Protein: CASRVHQSDTQYF.

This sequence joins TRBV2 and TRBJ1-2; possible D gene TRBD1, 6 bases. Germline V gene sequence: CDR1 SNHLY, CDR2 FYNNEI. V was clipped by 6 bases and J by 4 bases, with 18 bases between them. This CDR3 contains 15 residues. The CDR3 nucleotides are TGTGCCAGCAGGAGTTCGGGGGGCGGATCCTATGGCTACACCTTC. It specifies CASRSSGGGSYGYTF.